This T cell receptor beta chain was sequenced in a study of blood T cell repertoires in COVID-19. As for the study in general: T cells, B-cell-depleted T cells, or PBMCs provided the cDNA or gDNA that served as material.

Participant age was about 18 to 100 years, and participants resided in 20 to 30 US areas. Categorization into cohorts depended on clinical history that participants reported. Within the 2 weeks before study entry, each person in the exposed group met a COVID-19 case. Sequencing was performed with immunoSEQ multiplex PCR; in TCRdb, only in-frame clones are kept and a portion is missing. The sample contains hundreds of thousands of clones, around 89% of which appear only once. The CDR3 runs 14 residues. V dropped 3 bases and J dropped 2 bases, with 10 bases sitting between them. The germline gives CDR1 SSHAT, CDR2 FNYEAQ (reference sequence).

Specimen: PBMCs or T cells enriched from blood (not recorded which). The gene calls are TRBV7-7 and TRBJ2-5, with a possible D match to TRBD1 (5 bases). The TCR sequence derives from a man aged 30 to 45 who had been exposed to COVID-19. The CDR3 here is CASSLGQVQETQYF. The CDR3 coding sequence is TGTGCCAGCAGCTTGGGGCAGGTACAAGAGACCCAGTACTTC.